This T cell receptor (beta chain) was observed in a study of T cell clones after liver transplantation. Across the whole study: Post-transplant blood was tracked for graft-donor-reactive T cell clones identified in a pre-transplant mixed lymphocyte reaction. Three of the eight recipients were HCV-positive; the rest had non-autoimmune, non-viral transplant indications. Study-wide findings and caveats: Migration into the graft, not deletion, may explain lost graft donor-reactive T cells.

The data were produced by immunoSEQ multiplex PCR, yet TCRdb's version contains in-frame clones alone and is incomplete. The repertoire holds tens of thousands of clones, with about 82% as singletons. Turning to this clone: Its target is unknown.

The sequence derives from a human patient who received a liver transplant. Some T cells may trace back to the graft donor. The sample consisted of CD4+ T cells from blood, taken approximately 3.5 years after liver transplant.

The CDR3 DNA reads TGTGCCAGTAGTCACCGGGGACAGGGTTCCGAGCAGTACTTC. It translates to CASSHRGQGSEQYF. The rearrangement uses TRBV19 and TRBJ2-7; 9 bases are a match to TRBD1. The germline gives CDR1 LNHDA, CDR2 SQIVND (reference sequence). The CDR3 is 14 amino acids. The trim removed 5 bases at V and 6 bases at J, leaving 8 bases unmatched. The variable domain in full, completed from reference TRBV19 and TRBJ2-7, reads DGGITQSPKYLFRKEGQNVTLSCEQNLNHDAMYWYRQDPGQGLRLIYYSQIVNDFQKGDIAEGYSVSREKKESFPLTVTSAQKNPTAFYLCASSHRGQGSEQYFGPGTRLTVT.